There are many counts of the clone carrying this T cell receptor (beta chain). This sample stems from a study of early T cells in non-severe SARS-CoV-2 infection. In the study overall: From unsorted whole blood, bulk RNA was sequenced, and the chains remained unpaired.

V lost 4 bases, J lost 5 bases, and 18 bases lay in between. The CDR3 is 16 residues long. CDR1 and CDR2 (germline): SGHVS, FQNEAQ. TCRdb independently ran MiXCR on the 5' RACE reads; one entry per CDR3 protein. Of tens of thousands of distinct CDR3 sequences in the sample, approximately 7% were seen once. The specimen was whole blood. The chain has TRBV7-8 and TRBJ2-1, with D tentatively TRBD2 (6 bases). The receptor was isolated from an adult who was a healthcare worker with PCR-confirmed SARS-CoV-2 infection or an uninfected control (not recorded which). The CDR3 coding sequence is TGTGCCAGCAGCTCCGTCCTAGCGAGAGTTAACAATGAGCAGTTCTTC. Its translation is CASSSVLARVNNEQFF. Full variable domain (outside the CDR3, taken from reference TRBV7-8 and TRBJ2-1): GAGVSQSPRYKVAKRGQDVALRCDPISGHVSLFWYQQALGQGPEFLTYFQNEAQLDKSGLPSDRFFAERPEGSVSTLKIQRTQQEDSAVYLCASSSVLARVNNEQFFGPGTRLTVL.